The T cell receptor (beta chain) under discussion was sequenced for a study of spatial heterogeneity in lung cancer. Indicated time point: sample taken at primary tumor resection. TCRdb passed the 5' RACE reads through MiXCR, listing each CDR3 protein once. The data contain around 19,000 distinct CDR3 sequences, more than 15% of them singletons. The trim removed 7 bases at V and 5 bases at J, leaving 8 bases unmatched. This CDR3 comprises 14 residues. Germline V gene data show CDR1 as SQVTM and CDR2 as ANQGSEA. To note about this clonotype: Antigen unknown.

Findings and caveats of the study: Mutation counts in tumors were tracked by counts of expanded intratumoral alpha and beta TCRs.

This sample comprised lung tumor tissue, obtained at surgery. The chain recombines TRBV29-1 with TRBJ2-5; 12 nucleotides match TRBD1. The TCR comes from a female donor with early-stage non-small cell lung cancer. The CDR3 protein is CSGTGTGGGETQYF. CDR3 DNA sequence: TGCAGCGGAACCGGGACAGGGGGCGGGGAGACCCAGTACTTC.